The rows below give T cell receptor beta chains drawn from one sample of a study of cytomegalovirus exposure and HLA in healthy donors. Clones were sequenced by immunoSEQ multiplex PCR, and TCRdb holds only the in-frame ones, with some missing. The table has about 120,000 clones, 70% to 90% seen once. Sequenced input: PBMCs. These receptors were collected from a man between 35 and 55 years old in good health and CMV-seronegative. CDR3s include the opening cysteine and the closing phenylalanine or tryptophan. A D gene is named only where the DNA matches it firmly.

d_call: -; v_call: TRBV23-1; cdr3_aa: CASSQGKQGNYGYTF
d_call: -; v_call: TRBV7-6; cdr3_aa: CASSLVAGAREQYF
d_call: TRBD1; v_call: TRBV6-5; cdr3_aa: CASRGQGRNTGELFF
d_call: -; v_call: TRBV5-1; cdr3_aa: CASRPNRAPNYGYTF
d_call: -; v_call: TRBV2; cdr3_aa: CASRDLILTGFGANVLTF
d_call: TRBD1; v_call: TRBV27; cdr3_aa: CAYLTGQGTGELFF
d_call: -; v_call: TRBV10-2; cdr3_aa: CASSEAGSGRYEQYF
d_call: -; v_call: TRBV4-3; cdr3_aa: CASSQDGNPGNTIYF
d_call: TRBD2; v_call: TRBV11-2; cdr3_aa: CASSKGLAGVGGETQYF
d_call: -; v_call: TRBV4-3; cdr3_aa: CASSQERAYEQYF
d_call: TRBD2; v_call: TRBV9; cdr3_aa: CASSVAAGDYEQYF
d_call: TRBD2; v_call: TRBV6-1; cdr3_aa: CASSERASGSDEQYF
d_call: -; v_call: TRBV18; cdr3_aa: CASSPGTQEHGYTF
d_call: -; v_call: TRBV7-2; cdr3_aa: CASDLGLRGTDTQYF
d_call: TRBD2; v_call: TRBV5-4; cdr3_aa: CASSIFFGGAFTGELFF
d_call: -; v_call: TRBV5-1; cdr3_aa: CASSLVGGGTEAFF
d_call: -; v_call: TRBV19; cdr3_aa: CASSIMGPSEAFF
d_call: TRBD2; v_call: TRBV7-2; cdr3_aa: CASSPSGLLSYTQYF
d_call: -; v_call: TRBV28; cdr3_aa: CASRSSGEETQYF
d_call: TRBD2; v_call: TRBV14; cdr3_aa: CASSQDILGLAGDHNEQFF
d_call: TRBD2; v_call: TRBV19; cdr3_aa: CASSISGSTPFTGTQYF
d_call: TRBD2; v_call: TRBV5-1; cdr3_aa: CASSRTAGTQYF
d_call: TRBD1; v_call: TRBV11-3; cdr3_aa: CASSLGQVGSYTEAFF
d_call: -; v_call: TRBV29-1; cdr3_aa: CSVVGSSYNEQFF
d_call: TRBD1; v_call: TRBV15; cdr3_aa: CATSTGWGQGLYNEQFF
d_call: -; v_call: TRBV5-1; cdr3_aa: CASSPNGEQPQHF
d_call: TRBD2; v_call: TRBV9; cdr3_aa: CASSVALGLEYEQFF
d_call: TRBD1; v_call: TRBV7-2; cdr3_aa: CASSFAGGREQYF
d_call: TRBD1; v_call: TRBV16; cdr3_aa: CASSQGTGANYGYTF
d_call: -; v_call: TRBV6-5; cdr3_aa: CASRRDYQETQYF
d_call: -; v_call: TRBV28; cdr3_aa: CASSTQTQKLFF
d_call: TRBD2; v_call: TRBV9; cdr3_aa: CASSPQVAGGNTQYF
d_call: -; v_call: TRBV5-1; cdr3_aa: CASSPGQETQYF
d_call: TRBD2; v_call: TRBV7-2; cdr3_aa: CASSLVAGIDTQYF
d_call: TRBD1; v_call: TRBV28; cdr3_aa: CASSPGQEPVGYTF
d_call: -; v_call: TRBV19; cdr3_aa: CASSISGGNQPQHF
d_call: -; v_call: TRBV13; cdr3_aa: CASSFRPGSTDTQYF
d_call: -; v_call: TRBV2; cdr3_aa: CASSVGYEQYF
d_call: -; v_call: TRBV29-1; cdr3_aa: CSVAQGGEQYF
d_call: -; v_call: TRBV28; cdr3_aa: CASSLEHNYGYTF
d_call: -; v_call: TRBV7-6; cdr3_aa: CASSLSQNHNEKLFF
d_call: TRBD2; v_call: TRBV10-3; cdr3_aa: CAISEPQGLAGGRTQYF
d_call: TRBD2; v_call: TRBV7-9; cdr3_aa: CSSSSSGSRGNEQYF
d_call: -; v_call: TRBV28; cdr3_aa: CASSLTLGGTQYF
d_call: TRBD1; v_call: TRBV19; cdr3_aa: CASSMTGTGVDEQHF
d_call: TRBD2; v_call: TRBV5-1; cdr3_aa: CASSLALAGVDTQYF
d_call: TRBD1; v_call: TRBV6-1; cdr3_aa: CASSVGTGSGNTIYF
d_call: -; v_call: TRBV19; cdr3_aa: CASLGLGSNEQFF
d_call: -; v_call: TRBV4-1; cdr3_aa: CASSQDTGWTQYF
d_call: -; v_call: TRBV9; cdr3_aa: CASSVGRGNQPQHF
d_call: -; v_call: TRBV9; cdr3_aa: CASSVGSLSPLHF
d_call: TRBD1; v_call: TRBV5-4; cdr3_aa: CASSPDRGANSPLHF
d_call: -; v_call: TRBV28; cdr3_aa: CASSYQTGRNEQFF
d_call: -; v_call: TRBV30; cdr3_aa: CASELPGQPQHF
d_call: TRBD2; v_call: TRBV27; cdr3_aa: CASSLLTSGGAGANVLTF